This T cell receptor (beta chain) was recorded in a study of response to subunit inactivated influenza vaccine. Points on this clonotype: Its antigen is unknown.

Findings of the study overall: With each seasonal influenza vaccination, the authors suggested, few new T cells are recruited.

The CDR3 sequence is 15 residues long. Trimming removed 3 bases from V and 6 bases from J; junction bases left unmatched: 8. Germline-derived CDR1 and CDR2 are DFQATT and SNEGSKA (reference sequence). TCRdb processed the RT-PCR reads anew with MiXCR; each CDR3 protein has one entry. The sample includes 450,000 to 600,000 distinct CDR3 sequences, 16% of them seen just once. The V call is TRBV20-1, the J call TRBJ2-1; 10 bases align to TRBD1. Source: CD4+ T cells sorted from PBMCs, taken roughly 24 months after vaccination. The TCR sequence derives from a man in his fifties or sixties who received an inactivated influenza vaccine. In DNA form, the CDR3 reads TGCAGTGCTAGGAGCGGGACAGGGGACTTCAATGAGCAGTTCTTC. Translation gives CSARSGTGDFNEQFF.